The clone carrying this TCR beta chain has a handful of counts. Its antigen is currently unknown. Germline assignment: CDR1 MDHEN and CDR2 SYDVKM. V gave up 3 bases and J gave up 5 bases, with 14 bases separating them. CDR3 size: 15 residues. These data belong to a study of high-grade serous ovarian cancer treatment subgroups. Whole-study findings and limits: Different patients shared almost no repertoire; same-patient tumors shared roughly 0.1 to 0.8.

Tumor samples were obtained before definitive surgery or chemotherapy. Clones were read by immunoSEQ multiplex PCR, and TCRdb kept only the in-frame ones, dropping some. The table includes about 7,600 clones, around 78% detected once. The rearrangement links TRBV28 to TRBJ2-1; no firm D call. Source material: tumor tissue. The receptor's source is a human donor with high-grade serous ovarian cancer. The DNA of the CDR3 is TGTGCCAGCAGTTTTCCAGAGCGCAGAAACAATGAGCAGTTCTTC. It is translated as CASSFPERRNNEQFF.